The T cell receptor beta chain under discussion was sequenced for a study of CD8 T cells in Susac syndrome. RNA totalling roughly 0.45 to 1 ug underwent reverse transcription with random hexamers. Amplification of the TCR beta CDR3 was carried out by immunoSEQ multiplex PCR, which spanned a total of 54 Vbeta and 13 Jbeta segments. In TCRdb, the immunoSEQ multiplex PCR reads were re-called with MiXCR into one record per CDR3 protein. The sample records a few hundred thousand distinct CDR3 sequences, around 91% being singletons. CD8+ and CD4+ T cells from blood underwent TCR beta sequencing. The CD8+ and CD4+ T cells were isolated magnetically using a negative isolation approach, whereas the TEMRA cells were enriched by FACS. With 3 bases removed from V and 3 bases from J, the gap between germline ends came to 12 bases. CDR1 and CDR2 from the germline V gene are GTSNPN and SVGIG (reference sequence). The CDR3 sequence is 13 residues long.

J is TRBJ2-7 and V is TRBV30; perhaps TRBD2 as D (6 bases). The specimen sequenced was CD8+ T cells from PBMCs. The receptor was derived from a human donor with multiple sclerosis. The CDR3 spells CAWRPRDFYEQYF. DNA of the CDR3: TGTGCCTGGAGACCCCGGGACTTCTACGAGCAGTACTTC.